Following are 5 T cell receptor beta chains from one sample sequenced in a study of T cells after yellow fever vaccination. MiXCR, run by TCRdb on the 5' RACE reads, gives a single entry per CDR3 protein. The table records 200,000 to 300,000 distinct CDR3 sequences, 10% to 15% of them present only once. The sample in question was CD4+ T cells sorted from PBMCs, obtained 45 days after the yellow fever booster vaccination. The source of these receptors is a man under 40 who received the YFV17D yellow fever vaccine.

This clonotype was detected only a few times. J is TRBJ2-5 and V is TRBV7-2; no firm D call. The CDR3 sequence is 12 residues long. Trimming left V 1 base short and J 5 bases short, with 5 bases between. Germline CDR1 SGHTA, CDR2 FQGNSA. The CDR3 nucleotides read TGTGCCAGCAGCTTAGTATGGGAGACCCAGTACTTC. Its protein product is CASSLVWETQYF.

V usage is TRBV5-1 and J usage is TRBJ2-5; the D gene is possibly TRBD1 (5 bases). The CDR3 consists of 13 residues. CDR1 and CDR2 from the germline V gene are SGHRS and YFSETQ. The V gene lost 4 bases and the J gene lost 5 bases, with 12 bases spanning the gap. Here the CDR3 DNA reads TGCGCCAGCAGCCTAGGCGACAGCGAGACCCAGTACTTC. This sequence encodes CASSLGDSETQYF.

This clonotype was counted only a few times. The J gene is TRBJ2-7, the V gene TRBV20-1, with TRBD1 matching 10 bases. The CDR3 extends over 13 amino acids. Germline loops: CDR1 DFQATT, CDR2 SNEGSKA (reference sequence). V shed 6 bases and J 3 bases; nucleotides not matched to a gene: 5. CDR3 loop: CSARDRGNYEQYF. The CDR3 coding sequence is TGCAGTGCGCGGGACAGGGGAAACTACGAGCAGTACTTC.

For the CDR3, the DNA is TGCGCCAGCTGGCCCGCGGACAGAACCTACGAGCAGTACTTC. It yields the protein CASWPADRTYEQYF. The chain has TRBV10-2 and TRBJ2-7, with D perhaps matching TRBD1 (6 bases). V was pared by 8 bases and J by 2 bases, with 16 bases between. The CDR3 is made up of 14 amino acids. CDR1 WSHSY and CDR2 SAAADI come from the germline V gene.

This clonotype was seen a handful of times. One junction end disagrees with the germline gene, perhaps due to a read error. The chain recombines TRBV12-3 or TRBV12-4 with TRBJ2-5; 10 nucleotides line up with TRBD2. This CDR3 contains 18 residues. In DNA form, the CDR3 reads TGTGCCTGCAGTTTAGCGCTTGACGCTAGCGGGAGCCGGGAGACCCAGTACTTC. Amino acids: CACSLALDASGSRETQYF.